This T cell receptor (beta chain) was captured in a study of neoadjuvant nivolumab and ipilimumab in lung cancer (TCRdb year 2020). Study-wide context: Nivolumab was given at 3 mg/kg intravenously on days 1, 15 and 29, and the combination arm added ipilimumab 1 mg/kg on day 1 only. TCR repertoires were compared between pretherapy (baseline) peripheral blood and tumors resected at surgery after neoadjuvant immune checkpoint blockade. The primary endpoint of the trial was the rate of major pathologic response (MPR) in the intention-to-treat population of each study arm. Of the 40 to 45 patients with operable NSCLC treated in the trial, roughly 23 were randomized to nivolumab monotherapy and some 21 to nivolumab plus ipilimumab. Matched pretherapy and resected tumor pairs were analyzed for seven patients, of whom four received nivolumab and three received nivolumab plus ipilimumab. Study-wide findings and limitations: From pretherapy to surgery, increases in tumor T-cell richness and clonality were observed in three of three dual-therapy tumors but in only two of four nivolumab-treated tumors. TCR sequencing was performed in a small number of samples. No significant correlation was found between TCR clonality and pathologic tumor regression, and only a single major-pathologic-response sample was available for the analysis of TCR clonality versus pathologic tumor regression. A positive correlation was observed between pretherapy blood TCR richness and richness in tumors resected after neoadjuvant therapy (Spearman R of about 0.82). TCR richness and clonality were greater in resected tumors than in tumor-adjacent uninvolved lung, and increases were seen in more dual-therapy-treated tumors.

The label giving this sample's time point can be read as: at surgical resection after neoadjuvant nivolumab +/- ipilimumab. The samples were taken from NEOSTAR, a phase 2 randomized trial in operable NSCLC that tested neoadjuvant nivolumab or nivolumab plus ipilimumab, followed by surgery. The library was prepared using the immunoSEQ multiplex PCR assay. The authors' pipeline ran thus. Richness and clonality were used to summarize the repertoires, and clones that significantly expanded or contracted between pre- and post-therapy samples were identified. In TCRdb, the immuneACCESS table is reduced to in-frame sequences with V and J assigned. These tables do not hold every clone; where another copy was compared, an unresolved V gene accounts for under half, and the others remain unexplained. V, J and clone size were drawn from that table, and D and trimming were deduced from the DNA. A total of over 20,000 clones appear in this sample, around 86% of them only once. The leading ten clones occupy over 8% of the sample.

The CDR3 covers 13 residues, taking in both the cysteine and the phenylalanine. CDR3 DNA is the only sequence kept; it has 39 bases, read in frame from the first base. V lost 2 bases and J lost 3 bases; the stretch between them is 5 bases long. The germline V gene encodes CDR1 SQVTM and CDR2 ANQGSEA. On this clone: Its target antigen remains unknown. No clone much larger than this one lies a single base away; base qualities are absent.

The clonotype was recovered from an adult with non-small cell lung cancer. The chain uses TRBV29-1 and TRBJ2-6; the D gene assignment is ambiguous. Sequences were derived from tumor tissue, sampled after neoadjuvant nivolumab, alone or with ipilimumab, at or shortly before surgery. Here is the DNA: TGCAGCGTTGAAAGGTATGGGGCCAACGTCCTGACTTTC. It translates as CSVERYGANVLTF.